The clone carrying this T cell receptor (beta chain) has only a few counts. Its antigen is unidentified. These data belong to a study of T cell repertoires in cytomegalovirus infection. General study points: HLA-C-restricted, CMV-specific TCR beta clonotypes were dominant ex vivo.

TCRdb re-called the reads with MiXCR, one entry per CDR3 protein. The data contain 350,000 to 400,000 distinct CDR3 sequences, roughly 36% of them singletons. Per germline, CDR1 MDHEN and CDR2 SYDVKM. Trimming removed 5 bases from V and 4 bases from J, with 17 bases in between. CDR3 length: 15 amino acids. The receptor was derived from a human donor in good health (CMV status not recorded). Some clones in this sample may be carry-over from other donors' samples. The V call is TRBV28, the J call TRBJ2-5; D is unclear. Source: cultured PBMCs, taken from culture after CMV antigen stimulation. The CDR3 here is CASSHPGRNRETQYF. The CDR3 DNA is TGTGCCAGCAGTCATCCGGGCCGGAATCGAGAGACCCAGTACTTC.